The source of this T cell receptor beta chain is a study of cytomegalovirus exposure and HLA in healthy donors. On the study more broadly: One earlier analysis, a look at around 170 million T cells, found around 110 million unique TCR beta sequences.

This PCR relied on a set of 60 Vbeta primers and 13 Jbeta primers. Method: immunoSEQ multiplex PCR; TCRdb's copy keeps in-frame clones and lacks some. The sample lists about 85,000 clones, about 62% occurring once. Turning to this clone: Its antigen is unidentified.

Study outcomes and limitations: In a later analysis, most CMV-associated TCR beta chains appeared HLA-restricted. The study recorded 160 or so TCR beta chains that were cytomegalovirus-associated. The CMV antigen specificity of a few CMV-associated chains was confirmed through in vitro analysis.

The receptor was derived from a man aged 30 to 45 in good health and CMV-seronegative. The sample consisted of PBMCs.

The CDR3 region is CASSLTITDTQYF. CDR3 coding DNA: TGTGCCAGTAGCCTCACTATCACAGATACGCAGTATTTT. The J gene is TRBJ2-3, the V gene TRBV19; no clear D gene. CDR3 length: 13 amino acids. The V end lost 6 bases, the J end lost 2 bases, and 9 bases lay between the germline ends. Germline loops: CDR1 LNHDA, CDR2 SQIVND (reference sequence).